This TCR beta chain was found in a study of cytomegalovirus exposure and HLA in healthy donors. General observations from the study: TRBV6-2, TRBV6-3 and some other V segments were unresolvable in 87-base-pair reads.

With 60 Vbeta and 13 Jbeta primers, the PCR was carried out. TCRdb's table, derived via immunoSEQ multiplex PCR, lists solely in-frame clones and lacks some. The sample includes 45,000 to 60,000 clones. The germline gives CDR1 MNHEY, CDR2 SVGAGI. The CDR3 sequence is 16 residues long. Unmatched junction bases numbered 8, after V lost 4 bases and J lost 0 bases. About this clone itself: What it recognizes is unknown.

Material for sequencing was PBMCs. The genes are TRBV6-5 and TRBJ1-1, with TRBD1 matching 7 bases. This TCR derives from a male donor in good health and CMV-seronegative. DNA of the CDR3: TGTGCCAGCAGTTCAAAGGGACAGTTCATGAACACTGAAGCTTTCTTT. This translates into CASSSKGQFMNTEAFF.